The source of this T cell receptor (beta chain) is a study of cytomegalovirus exposure and HLA in healthy donors. Concerning this clone: Its antigen is not known.

CDR3 size: 16 residues. Germline CDR1 reads SGHTA; CDR2 reads FQGNSA. The V segment lost 5 bases and the J segment 7 bases; nucleotides outside the gene matches: 10. The PCR employed 60 Vbeta primers together with 13 Jbeta primers. Generated by immunoSEQ multiplex PCR, the TCRdb table keeps only in-frame clones and is missing some. The sample gives roughly 100,000 clones, more than 75% of which show up once; approximately 1.7% is in the top ten. The study's findings and limits: The authors judged a highly shared variant cluster likely a sequencing artifact. Productive rates of about 87% or about 30% were seen for most TCR beta V segments in an earlier analysis.

Everyone who donated was a healthy bone marrow donor. This clonotype was sampled from a woman aged 40 to 50 in good health and CMV-seronegative. The sample taken for sequencing was PBMCs. J is TRBJ2-1 and V is TRBV7-2; 11 bases agree with TRBD2. CDR3 in amino acids: CASSVGSGRATNEQFF. DNA for the CDR3: TGTGCCAGCAGCGTAGGTAGCGGGAGGGCCACTAATGAGCAGTTCTTC.